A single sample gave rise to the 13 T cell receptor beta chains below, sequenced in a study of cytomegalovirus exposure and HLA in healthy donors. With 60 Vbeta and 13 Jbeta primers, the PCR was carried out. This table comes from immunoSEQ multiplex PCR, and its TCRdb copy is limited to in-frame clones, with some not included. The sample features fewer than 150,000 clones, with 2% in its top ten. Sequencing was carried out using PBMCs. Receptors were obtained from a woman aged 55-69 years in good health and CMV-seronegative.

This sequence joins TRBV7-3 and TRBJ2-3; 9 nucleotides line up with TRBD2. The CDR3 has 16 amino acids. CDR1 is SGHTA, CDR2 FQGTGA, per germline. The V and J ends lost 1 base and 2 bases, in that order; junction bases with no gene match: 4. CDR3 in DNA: TGTGCCAGCAGCTTAAGAGCGGGGGGTCTCACAGATACGCAGTATTTT. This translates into CASSLRAGGLTDTQYF.

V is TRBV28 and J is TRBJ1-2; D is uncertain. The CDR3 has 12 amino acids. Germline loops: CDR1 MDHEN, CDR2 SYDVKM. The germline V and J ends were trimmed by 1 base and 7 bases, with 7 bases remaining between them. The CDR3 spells CASSLYSGGYTF. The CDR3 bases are TGTGCCAGCAGTTTATATTCGGGTGGCTACACCTTC.

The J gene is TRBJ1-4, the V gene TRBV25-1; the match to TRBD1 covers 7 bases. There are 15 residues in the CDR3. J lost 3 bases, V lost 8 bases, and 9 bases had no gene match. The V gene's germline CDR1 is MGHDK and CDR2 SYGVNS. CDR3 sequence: CASSRPGQSNEKLFF. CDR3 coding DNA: TGTGCCAGCTCCAGGCCGGGACAGTCTAATGAAAAACTGTTTTTT.

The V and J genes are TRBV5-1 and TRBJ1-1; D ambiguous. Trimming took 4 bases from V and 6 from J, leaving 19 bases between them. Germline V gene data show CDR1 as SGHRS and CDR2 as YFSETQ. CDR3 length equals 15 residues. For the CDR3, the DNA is TGCGCCAGCAGCCCCAGCGCGGGTTGGGATTCTGAAGCTTTCTTT. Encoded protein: CASSPSAGWDSEAFF. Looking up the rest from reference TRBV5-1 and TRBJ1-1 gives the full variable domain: KAGVTQTPRYLIKTRGQQVTLSCSPISGHRSVSWYQQTPGQGLQFLFEYFSETQRNKGNFPGRFSGRQFSNSRSEMNVSTLELGDSALYLCASSPSAGWDSEAFFGQGTRLTVV.

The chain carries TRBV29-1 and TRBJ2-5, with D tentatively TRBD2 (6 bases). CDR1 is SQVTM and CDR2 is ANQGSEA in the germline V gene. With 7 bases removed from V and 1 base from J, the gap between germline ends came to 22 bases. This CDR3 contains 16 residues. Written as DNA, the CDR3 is TGCAGCGCCCGACCTAATGGAGGGCGGGTCCAAGAGACCCAGTACTTC. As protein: CSARPNGGRVQETQYF.

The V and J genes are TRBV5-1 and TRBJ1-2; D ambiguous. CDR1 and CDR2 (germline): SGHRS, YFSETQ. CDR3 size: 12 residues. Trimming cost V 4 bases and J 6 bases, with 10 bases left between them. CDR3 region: CASSPERDGYTF. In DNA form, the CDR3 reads TGCGCCAGCAGCCCTGAGAGGGATGGCTACACCTTC. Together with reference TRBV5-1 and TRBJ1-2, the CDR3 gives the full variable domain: KAGVTQTPRYLIKTRGQQVTLSCSPISGHRSVSWYQQTPGQGLQFLFEYFSETQRNKGNFPGRFSGRQFSNSRSEMNVSTLELGDSALYLCASSPERDGYTFGSGTRLTVV.

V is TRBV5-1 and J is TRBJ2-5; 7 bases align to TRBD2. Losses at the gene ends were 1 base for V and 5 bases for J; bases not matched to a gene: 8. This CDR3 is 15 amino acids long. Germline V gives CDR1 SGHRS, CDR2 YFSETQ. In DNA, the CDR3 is TGCGCCAGCAGCTTGATTTCTGGGGGAGGGGAGACCCAGTACTTC. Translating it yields CASSLISGGGETQYF.

The chain's CDR3 is CASSALTSGGAGELFF. The DNA of the CDR3 is TGTGCCAGCAGTGCCCTCACTAGCGGGGGGGCCGGGGAGCTGTTTTTT. This rearrangement joins TRBV6-1 to TRBJ2-2, with 13 nucleotides matching TRBD2. V was clipped by 4 bases and J by 6 bases; unmatched bases: 5. This CDR3 is built from 16 residues. Germline V gives CDR1 MNHNS, CDR2 SASEGT.

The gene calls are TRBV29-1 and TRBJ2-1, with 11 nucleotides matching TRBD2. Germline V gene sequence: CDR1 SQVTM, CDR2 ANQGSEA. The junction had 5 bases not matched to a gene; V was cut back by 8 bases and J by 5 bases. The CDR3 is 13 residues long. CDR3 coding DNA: TGCAGCTCCGGGACTAGCGGAGACAATGAGCAGTTCTTC. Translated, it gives CSSGTSGDNEQFF.

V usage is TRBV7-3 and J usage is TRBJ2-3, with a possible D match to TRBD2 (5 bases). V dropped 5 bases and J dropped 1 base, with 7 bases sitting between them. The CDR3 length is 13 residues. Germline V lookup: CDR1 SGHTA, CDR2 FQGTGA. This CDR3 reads CASSPAGTDTQYF. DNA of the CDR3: TGTGCCAGCAGCCCAGCGGGCACAGATACGCAGTATTTT.

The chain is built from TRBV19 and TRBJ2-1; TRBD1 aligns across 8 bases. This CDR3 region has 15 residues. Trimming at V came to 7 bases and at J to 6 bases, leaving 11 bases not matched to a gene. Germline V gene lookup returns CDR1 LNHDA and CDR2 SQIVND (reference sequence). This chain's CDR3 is CASKPTGAEGNEQFF. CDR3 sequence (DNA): TGTGCCAGTAAACCGACAGGGGCCGAGGGCAATGAGCAGTTCTTC.

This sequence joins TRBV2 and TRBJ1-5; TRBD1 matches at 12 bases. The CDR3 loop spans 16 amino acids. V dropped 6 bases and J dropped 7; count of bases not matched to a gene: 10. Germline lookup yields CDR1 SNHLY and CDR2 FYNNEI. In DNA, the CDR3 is TGTGCCAGCAGGCCGGGACAGGGGGCGCCTGGGCAGCCCCAGCATTTT. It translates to CASRPGQGAPGQPQHF.

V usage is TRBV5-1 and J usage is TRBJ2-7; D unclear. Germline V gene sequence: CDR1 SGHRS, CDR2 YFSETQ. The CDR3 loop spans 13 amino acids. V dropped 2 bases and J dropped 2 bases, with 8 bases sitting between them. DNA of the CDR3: TGCGCCAGCAGCTTCGGCGGAGCCTACGAGCAGTACTTC. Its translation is CASSFGGAYEQYF.